The rows below give T cell receptor beta chains drawn from one sample of a study of blood T cell repertoires in COVID-19. Method: immunoSEQ multiplex PCR; TCRdb's copy keeps in-frame clones and lacks some. The data contain 50,000 to 80,000 clones, approximately 80% of them singletons. Sequenced input: peripheral blood. Every receptor here comes from a man in his sixties with COVID-19, enrolled during active disease. The CDR3 runs from the conserved cysteine through the conserved F or W.

>TRBV30|TRBJ2-1
CAWGLLAGGRGGYNEQFF
>TRBV5-5|TRBJ1-3
CASSPDDDRGNTIYF
>TRBV3-1/TRBV3-2|TRBJ2-1
CASSQEEGISYNEQFF
>TRBV5-1|TRBJ2-5
CASSSPGLADNQETQYF
>TRBV12-5|TRBJ2-1
CASGLSWDFNNEQFF
>TRBV5-1|TRBJ2-5
CASTVQETQYF
>TRBV4-1|TRBJ1-5
CASSQATGREPQHF
>TRBV6-5|TRBJ2-4
CASSLLLRGENIQYF
>TRBV11-2|TRBJ2-1
CASSLFSGGAYEQFF
>TRBV6-5|TRBJ2-1
CASRLLEAGGEQFF
>TRBV6-5|TRBJ1-5
CASSRGQGTQPQHF
>TRBV5-4|TRBJ2-1
CASSTPADSDEQFF
>TRBV11-3|TRBJ2-1
CASSVTGASGSYEQFF
>TRBV24-1|TRBJ2-5
CATSEPGLQEETQYF
>TRBV9|TRBJ1-2
CASSVVGGEYGYTF
>TRBV6-6|TRBJ2-7
CASRITGSTYEQYF
>TRBV30|TRBJ1-5
CAWSPTHGNQPQHF
>TRBV5-1|TRBJ2-3
CASSTSGASTDTQYF
>TRBV7-7|TRBJ2-5
CASSLGTGYQETQYF
>TRBV30|TRBJ1-5
CAWSTTGFGQPQHF
>TRBV5-1|TRBJ2-2
CASSLSGTGVSGELFF
>TRBV27|TRBJ1-2
CASSHGTGRANYGYTF
>TRBV7-6|TRBJ2-7
CASSPLSGHSYEQYF
>TRBV5-4|TRBJ2-2
CASSPEWGLNTGELFF
>TRBV19|TRBJ2-7
CASSIGSSVSSYEQYF
>TRBV6-5|TRBJ2-5
CASSYETLKETQYF
>TRBV19|TRBJ2-1
CASILNPSGGNEQFF
>TRBV7-9|TRBJ2-6
CASELAGANVLTF
>TRBV6-1|TRBJ2-1
CASSDLSRGTYNEQFF
>TRBV27|TRBJ2-3
CASSGIRRENPDTQYF
>TRBV5-1|TRBJ1-3
CASSFRTGSGNTIYF
>TRBV14|TRBJ2-1
CASSHPPRGADEQFF
>TRBV2|TRBJ1-6
CASSKDRSSYNSPLHF